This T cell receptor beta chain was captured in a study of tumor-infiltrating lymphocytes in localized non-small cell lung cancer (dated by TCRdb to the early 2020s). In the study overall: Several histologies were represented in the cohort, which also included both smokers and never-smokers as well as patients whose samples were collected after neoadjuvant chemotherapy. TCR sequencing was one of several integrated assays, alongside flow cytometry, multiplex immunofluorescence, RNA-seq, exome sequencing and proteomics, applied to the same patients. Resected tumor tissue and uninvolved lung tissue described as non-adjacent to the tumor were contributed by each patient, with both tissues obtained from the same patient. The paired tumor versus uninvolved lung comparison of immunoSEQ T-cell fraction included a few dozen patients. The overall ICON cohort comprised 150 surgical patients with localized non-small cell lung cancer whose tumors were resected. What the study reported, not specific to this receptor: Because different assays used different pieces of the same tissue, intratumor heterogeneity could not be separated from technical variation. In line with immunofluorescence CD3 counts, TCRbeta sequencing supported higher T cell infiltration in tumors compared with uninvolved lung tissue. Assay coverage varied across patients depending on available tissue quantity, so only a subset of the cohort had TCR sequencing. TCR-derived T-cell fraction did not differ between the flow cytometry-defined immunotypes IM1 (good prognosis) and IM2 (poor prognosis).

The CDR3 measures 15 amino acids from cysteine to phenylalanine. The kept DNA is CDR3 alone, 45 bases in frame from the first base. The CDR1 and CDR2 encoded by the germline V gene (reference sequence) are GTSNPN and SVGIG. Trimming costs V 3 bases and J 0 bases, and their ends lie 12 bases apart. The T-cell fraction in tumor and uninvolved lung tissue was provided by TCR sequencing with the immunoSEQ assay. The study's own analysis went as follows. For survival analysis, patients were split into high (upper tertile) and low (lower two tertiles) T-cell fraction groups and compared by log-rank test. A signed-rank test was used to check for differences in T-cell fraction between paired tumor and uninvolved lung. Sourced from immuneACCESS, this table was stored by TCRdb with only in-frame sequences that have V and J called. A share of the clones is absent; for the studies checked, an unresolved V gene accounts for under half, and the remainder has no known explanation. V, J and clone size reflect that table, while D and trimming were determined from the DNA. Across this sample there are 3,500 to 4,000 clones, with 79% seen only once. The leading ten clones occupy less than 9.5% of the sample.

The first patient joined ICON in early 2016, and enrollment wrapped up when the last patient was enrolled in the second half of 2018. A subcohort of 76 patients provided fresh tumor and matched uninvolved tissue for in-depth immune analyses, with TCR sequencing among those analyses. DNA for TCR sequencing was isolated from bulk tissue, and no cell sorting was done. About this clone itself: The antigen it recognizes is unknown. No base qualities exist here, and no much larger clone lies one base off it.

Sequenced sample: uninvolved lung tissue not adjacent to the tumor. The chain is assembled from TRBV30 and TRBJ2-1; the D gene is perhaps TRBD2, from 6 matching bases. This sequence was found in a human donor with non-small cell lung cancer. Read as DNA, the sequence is TGTGCCTGGAGAAGCGGGCTGGACTCCTACAATGAGCAGTTCTTC. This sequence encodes CAWRSGLDSYNEQFF.